This paragraph reports one T cell receptor beta chain. This sample is drawn from a study of shared clonotypes between healthy human individuals. Repertoires were generated with immunoSEQ multiplex PCR, while TCRdb's copy carries only in-frame clones and drops some. The sample contains more than 2 million clones, around 95% of which appear only once. The source is a man aged 18 to 29 in good health. The sequenced sample was naive CD4+ T cells sorted from blood. Regarding subset: CD45RA+ positively selected.

CDR3 nucleotides: TGTGCCAGCAGCTTGGGAAGGGGACAGGGCACAGATACGCAGTATTTT. It codes for CASSLGRGQGTDTQYF. The V gene is TRBV5-6, the J gene TRBJ2-3, with 8 nucleotides matching TRBD1. Germline CDR1 is SGHDT and CDR2 is YYEEEE. The V gene end was trimmed by 0 bases and the J gene end by 1 base; junction bases not matched to a gene: 4. CDR3 length: 16 residues.